Sequencing of this T cell receptor beta chain was carried out in a study of cytomegalovirus exposure and HLA in healthy donors. Study results and limitations: Most of the TCR beta V segments (in an earlier analysis) were productive either about 87% or about 30% of the time. Clonal expansion was found to be greater in HLA-associated TCR beta chains than in equally common others in a later analysis.

A multiplex PCR was run with 60 Vbeta primers and 13 Jbeta primers. Assay: immunoSEQ multiplex PCR; the TCRdb copy retains only in-frame clones and omits some. The sample has roughly 100,000 clones, around 72% seen once. Germline V lookup: CDR1 KGHSH, CDR2 LQKENI. The CDR3 totals 15 residues. The V end lost 2 bases, the J end lost 0 bases, and 10 bases lay between the germline ends. As regards this clone: The antigen remains undetermined.

V is TRBV18 and J is TRBJ1-1; D is ambiguous. This TCR was sampled from a man aged 25 to 40 in good health and CMV-seronegative. Sequenced material: PBMCs. CDR3 region: CASSPSVSLNTEAFF. DNA of the CDR3: TGTGCCAGCTCACCAAGTGTGAGTTTGAACACTGAAGCTTTCTTT. Full variable domain (outside the CDR3, taken from reference TRBV18 and TRBJ1-1): NAGVMQNPRHLVRRRGQEARLRCSPMKGHSHVYWYRQLPEEGLKFMVYLQKENIIDESGMPKERFSAEFPKEGPSILRIQQVVRGDSAAYFCASSPSVSLNTEAFFGQGTRLTVV.